This is a list of T cell receptor beta chains from one sample in a study of type 1 and type 2 diabetes patients. One entry per CDR3 protein results from TCRdb running MiXCR on the multiplex PCR reads. The data contain a few hundred thousand distinct CDR3 sequences, roughly 48% of them singletons. Sequencing used peripheral blood mononuclear cells (PBMCs). The source of these receptors is a young man with type 2 diabetes. The CDR3 runs from the conserved cysteine through the conserved F or W. A clone size is listed for some rows: how often the clone was seen (once, few, many), or a class if it is expanded.

CDR3: CASRATGDGYTF
V: TRBV6-6
J: TRBJ1-2
size: few

CDR3: CASSLSPGLAGDTQYF
V: TRBV27
J: TRBJ2-3
size: NA

CDR3: CASSGVGYGYTF
V: TRBV28
J: TRBJ1-2
size: few

CDR3: CASSSDGFYEQYF
V: TRBV7-2
J: TRBJ2-7
size: NA

CDR3: CSARPPSRADSNQPQHF
V: TRBV20-1
J: TRBJ1-5
size: NA

CDR3: CASRNRASGSYEQYF
V: TRBV2
J: TRBJ2-7
size: NA

CDR3: CASGFGRTVYEQYF
V: TRBV12-5
J: TRBJ2-7
size: few

CDR3: CASSSSGLAGVGETQYF
V: TRBV7-2
J: TRBJ2-5
size: few

CDR3: CASSHGTSGRNTGELFF
V: TRBV4-1
J: TRBJ2-2
size: once

CDR3: CASSGGTNGYTF
V: TRBV6-5
J: TRBJ1-2
size: NA

CDR3: CASSGFRGLITGELFF
V: TRBV2
J: TRBJ2-2
size: few

CDR3: CAISEGTSGTYNEQFF
V: TRBV10-3
J: TRBJ2-1
size: NA

CDR3: CASHTGGRVTEAFF
V: TRBV28
J: TRBJ1-1
size: NA

CDR3: CASSISGSTNEKLFF
V: TRBV19
J: TRBJ1-4
size: NA

CDR3: CASSLWTDTLYGGYTF
V: TRBV4-3
J: TRBJ1-2
size: NA

CDR3: CASSETGGYEQYF
V: TRBV10-2
J: TRBJ2-7
size: once

CDR3: CASSVSGTGHNEQFF
V: TRBV19
J: TRBJ2-1
size: once

CDR3: CASSGIEDKNIQYF
V: TRBV2
J: TRBJ2-4
size: few

CDR3: CASSLAYASEKLFF
V: TRBV7-8
J: TRBJ1-4
size: NA

CDR3: CSARGGWGITDTQYF
V: TRBV20-1
J: TRBJ2-3
size: NA

CDR3: CASSFSPQGANYGYTF
V: TRBV12-3/TRBV12-4
J: TRBJ1-2
size: NA

CDR3: CAWRALWAGETQYF
V: TRBV30
J: TRBJ2-5
size: once

CDR3: CAIGDGPYEQYF
V: TRBV10-3
J: TRBJ2-7
size: many